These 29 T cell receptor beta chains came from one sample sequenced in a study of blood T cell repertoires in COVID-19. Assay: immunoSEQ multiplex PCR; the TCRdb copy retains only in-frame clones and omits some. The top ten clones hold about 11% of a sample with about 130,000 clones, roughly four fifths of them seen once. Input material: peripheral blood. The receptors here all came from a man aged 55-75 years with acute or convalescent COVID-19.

The CDR3 DNA sequence: TGCGCCAGCAGCTTGGGCACAGGGGGCATAGGGAACACTGAAGCTTTCTTT. Protein: CASSLGTGGIGNTEAFF. The chain employs TRBV5-1 and TRBJ1-1, with 9 bases lining up with TRBD1. CDR1 is SGHRS and CDR2 is YFSETQ in the germline V gene. Unmatched junction bases numbered 7, after V lost 0 bases and J lost 1 base. The CDR3 has 17 amino acids.

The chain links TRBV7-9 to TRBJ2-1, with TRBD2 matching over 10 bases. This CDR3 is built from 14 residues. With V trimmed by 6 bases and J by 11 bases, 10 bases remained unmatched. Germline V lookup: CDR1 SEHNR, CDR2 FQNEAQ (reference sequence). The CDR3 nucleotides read TGTGCCAGCAGGATAGCGGGAGGAGGTAATCAGCAGTTCTTC. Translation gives CASRIAGGGNQQFF.

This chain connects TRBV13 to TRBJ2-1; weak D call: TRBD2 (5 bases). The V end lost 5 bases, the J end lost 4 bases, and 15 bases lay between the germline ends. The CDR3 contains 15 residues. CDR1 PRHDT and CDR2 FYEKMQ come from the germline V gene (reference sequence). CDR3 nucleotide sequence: TGTGCCAGCAGCCTTTGGAGCGGTCGATACAATGAGCAGTTCTTC. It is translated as CASSLWSGRYNEQFF.

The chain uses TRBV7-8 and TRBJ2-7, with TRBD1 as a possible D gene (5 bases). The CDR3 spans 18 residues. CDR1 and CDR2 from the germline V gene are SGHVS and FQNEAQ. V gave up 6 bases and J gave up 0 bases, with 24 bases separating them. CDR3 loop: CASSLGAQNPISSYEQYF. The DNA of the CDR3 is TGTGCCAGCAGTCTAGGGGCACAGAATCCAATTTCCTCCTACGAGCAGTACTTC. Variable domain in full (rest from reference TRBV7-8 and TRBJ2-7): GAGVSQSPRYKVAKRGQDVALRCDPISGHVSLFWYQQALGQGPEFLTYFQNEAQLDKSGLPSDRFFAERPEGSVSTLKIQRTQQEDSAVYLCASSLGAQNPISSYEQYFGPGTRLTVT.

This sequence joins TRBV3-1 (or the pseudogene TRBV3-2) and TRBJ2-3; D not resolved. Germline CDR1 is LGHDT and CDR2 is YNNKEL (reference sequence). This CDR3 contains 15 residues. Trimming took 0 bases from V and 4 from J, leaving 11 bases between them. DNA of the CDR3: TGTGCCAGCAGCCAAGAAGCGAGAGAGGCAGATACGCAGTATTTT. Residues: CASSQEAREADTQYF.

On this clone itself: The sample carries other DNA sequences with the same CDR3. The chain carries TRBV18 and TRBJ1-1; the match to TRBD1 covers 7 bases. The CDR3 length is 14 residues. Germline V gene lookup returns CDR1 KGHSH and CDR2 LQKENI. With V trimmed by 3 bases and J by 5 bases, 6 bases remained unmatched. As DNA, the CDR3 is TGTGCCAGCTCACCTCAGACAGGGAGGACTGAAGCTTTCTTT. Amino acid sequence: CASSPQTGRTEAFF.

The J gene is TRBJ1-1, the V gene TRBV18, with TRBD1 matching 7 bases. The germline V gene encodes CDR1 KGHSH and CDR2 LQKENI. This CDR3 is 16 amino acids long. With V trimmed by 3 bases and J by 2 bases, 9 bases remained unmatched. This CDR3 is CASSPRTGAFNTEAFF. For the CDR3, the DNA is TGTGCCAGCTCACCGAGGACAGGAGCTTTTAACACTGAAGCTTTCTTT.

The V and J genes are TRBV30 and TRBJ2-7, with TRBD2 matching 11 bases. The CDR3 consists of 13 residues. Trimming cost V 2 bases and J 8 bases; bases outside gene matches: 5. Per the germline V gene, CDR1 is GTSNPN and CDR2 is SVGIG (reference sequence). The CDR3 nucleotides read TGTGCCTGGAGTCCTAGCGGGAGGACCCAGCAGTACTTC. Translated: CAWSPSGRTQQYF.

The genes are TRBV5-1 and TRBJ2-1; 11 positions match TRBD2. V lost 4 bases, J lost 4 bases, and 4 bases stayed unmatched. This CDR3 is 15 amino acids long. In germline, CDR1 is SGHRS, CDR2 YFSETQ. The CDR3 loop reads CASSKGLAEYNEQFF. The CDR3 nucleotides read TGCGCCAGCAGCAAGGGACTAGCGGAGTACAATGAGCAGTTCTTC. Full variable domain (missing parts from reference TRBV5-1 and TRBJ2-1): KAGVTQTPRYLIKTRGQQVTLSCSPISGHRSVSWYQQTPGQGLQFLFEYFSETQRNKGNFPGRFSGRQFSNSRSEMNVSTLELGDSALYLCASSKGLAEYNEQFFGPGTRLTVL.

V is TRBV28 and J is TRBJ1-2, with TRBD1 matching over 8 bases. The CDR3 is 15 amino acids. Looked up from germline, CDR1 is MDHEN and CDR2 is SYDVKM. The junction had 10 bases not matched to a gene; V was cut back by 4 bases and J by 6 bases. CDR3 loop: CASSSSWTGSNGYTF. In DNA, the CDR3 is TGTGCCAGCAGTTCCTCCTGGACAGGGTCTAATGGCTACACCTTC.

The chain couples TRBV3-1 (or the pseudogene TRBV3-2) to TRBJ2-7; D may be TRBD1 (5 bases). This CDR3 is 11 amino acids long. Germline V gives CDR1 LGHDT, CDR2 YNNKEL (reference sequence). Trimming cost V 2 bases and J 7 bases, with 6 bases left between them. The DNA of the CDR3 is TGTGCCAGCAGCCAAAGGGGAGAGCAGTACTTC. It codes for CASSQRGEQYF.

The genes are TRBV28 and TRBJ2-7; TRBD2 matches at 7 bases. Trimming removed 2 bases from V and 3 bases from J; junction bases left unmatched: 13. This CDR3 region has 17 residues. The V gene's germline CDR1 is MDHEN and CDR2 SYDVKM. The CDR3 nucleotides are TGTGCCAGCAGTTTAACGATCGGCCGGCGGGAGAGCTACGAGCAGTACTTC. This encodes CASSLTIGRRESYEQYF.

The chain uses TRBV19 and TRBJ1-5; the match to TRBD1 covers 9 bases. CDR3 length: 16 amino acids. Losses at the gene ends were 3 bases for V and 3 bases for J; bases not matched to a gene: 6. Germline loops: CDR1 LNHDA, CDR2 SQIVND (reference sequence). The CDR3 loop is CASSIIQGAVNQPQHF. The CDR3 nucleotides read TGTGCCAGTAGTATTATACAGGGGGCGGTCAATCAGCCCCAGCATTTT.

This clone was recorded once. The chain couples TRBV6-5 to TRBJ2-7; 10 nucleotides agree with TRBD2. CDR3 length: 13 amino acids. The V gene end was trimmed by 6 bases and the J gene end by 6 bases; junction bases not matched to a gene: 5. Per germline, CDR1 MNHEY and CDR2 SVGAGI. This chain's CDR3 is CASRGLAVSEQYF. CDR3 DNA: TGTGCCAGCAGAGGACTAGCGGTGAGCGAGCAGTACTTC.

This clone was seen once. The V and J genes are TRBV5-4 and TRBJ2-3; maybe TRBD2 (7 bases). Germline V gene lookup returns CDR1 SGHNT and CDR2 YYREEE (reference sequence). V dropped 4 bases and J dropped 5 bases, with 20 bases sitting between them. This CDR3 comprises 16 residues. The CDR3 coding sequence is TGTGCCAGCAGCCAGGGGCCAGGCGGGAGTCTAGATACGCAGTATTTT. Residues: CASSQGPGGSLDTQYF.

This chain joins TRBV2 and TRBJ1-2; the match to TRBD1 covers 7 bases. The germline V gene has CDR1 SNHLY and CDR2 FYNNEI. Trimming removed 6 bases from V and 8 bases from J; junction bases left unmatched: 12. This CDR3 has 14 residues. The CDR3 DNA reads TGTGCCAGCAGAGTCCAGGGGACAGTTCGCGGCTACACCTTC. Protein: CASRVQGTVRGYTF. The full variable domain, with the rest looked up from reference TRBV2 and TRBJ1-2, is EPEVTQTPSHQVTQMGQEVILRCVPISNHLYFYWYRQILGQKVEFLVSFYNNEISEKSEIFDDQFSVERPDGSNFTLKIRSTKLEDSAMYFCASRVQGTVRGYTFGSGTRLTVV.

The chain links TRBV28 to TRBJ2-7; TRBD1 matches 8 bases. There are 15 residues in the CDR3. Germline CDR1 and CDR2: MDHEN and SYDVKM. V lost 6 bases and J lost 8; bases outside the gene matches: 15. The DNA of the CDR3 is TGTGCCAGCAGGGGCGAGGACAGGGCTTTCGGCCAGCAGTACTTC. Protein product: CASRGEDRAFGQQYF.

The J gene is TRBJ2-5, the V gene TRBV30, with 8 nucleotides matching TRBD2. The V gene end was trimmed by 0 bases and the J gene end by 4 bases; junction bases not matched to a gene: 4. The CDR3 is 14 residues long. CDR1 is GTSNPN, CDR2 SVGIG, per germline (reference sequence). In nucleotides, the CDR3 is TGTGCCTGGAGTGTAGGGCTAGCGGGAGAGACCCAGTACTTC. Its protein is CAWSVGLAGETQYF.

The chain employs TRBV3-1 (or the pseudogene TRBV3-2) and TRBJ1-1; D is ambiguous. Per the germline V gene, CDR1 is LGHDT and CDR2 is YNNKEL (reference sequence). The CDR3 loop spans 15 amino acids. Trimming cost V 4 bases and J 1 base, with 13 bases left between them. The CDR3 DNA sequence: TGTGCCAGCAGCCTGGGCATTATTGGGAACACTGAAGCTTTCTTT. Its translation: CASSLGIIGNTEAFF.

This chain's CDR3 is CAWSFQGSQPQHF. The CDR3, as DNA: TGTGCCTGGAGTTTTCAGGGTAGTCAGCCCCAGCATTTT. The rearrangement uses TRBV30 and TRBJ1-5, with a tentative D call TRBD1 (5 bases). Germline V CDR1 and CDR2: GTSNPN, SVGIG (reference sequence). This CDR3 comprises 13 residues. V lost 2 bases to trimming and J lost 6 bases, with 11 bases between them.

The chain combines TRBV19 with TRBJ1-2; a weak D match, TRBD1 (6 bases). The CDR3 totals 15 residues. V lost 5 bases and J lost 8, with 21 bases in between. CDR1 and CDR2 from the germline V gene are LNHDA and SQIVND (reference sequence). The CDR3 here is CASSGTGHILGGYTF. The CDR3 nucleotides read TGTGCCAGTAGTGGGACGGGACACATCCTCGGGGGCTACACCTTC.

The CDR3 DNA follows: TGTGCCAGCAGCCCTAGAATGGCCAGCTCCTACAATGAGCAGTTCTTC. It yields the protein CASSPRMASSYNEQFF. The gene calls are TRBV9 and TRBJ2-1; D not resolved. The ends were cut back, 4 bases at V and 0 bases at J, with 14 bases in the middle. The germline gives CDR1 SGDLS, CDR2 YYNGEE. CDR3 length equals 16 residues.

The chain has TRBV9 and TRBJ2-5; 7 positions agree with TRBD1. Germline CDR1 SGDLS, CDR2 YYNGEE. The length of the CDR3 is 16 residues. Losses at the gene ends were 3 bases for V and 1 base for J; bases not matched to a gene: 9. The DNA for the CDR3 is TGTGCCAGCAGCGCTCAAGGGGGCAGGCCCCAAGAGACCCAGTACTTC. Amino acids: CASSAQGGRPQETQYF. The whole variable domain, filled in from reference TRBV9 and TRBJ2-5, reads DSGVTQTPKHLITATGQRVTLRCSPRSGDLSVYWYQQSLDQGLQFLIQYYNGEERAKGNILERFSAQQFPDLHSELNLSSLELGDSALYFCASSAQGGRPQETQYFGPGTRLLVL.

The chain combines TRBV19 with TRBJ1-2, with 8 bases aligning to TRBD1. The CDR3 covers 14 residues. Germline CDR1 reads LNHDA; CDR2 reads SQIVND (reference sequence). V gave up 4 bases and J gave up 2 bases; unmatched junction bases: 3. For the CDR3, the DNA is TGTGCCAGTAGTACCCACAGGGGGAACTATGGCTACACCTTC. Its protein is CASSTHRGNYGYTF.

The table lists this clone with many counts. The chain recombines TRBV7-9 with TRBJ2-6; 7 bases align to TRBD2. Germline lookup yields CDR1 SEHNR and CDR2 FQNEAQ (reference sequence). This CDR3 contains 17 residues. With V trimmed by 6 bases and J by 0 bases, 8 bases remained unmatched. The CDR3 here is CASRWGGTGSGANVLTF. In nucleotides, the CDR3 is TGTGCCAGCAGGTGGGGAGGGACCGGCTCTGGGGCCAACGTCCTGACTTTC.

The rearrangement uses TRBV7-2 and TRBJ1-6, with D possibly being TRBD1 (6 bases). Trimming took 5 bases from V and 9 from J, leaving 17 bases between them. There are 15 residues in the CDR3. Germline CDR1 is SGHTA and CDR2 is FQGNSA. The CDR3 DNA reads TGTGCCAGCAGCCCCGCTGGGGGGGCGGGTTCACCCCTCCACTTT. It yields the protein CASSPAGGAGSPLHF.

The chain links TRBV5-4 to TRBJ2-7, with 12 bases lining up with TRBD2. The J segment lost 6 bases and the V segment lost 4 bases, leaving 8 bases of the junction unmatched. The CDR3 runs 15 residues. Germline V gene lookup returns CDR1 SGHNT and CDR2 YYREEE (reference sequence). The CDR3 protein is CASSPLAGGQGEQYF. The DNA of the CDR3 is TGTGCCAGCAGCCCTCTAGCGGGAGGGCAAGGCGAGCAGTACTTC. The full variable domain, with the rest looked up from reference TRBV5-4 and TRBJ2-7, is ETGVTQSPTHLIKTRGQQVTLRCSSQSGHNTVSWYQQALGQGPQFIFQYYREEENGRGNFPPRFSGLQFPNYSSELNVNALELDDSALYLCASSPLAGGQGEQYFGPGTRLTVT.

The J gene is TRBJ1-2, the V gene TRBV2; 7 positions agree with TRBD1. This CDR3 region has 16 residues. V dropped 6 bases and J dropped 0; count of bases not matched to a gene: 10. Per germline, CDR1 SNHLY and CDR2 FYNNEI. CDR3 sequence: CASRQDRAPTNYGYTF. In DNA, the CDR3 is TGTGCCAGCAGACAAGACAGGGCTCCCACTAACTATGGCTACACCTTC.

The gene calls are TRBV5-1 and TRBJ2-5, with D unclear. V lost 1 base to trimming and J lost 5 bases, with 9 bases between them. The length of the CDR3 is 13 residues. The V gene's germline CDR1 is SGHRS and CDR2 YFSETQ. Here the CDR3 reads CASSLIPGETQYF. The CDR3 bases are TGCGCCAGCAGCTTGATCCCCGGGGAGACCCAGTACTTC.